The TCR beta chain described here comes from a study of a mutant IDH1 vaccine in newly diagnosed glioma (dated by TCRdb to the early 2020s). With respect to the entire study: In the chemotherapy-containing groups, vaccination started alongside temozolomide cycles, whereas in patients who had radiotherapy alone it started 4-6 weeks after radiotherapy. Of the approximately 35 treated patients, around 62% were male and about 40% were female, and the mean age was 40.4 years. The week-35 safety follow-up took place at visit V12, and the week-47 end of study took place at visit V13. Prior to enrollment, patients had been given standard therapy consisting of radiotherapy alone, temozolomide alone, or radiochemotherapy with temozolomide, with the combination given to most patients. For exploratory analyses, fewer than 30 treated patients had longitudinal TCRB deep sequencing done wherever samples were available. Peripheral blood was collected at six visits: V03 (baseline), V05, V07, V10, V12 and V13. Results the study describes overall, beyond this receptor: Availability determined which PBMC samples were chosen for TCRB deep sequencing. Pseudoprogression seemed to be unrelated to changes in the top peripheral T cell clonotypes found by TCRB sequencing. The authors noted that analyses of patient blood samples could not be reproduced because of sample limitations. Across multiple MHC alleles, vaccine-induced immune responses were seen in nearly 95% of patients.

As for this clone: This clone's antigen is unknown. No much larger clonotype is one base removed from it; base qualities were not supplied.

Its CDR3 holds 14 amino acids, cysteine through phenylalanine. Just CDR3 DNA is preserved here, 42 bases in frame from base 1. V lost 7 bases and J lost 2 bases; the stretch between them is 11 bases long. Per the germline V gene, ENHRY is the CDR1 and SYGVKD is the CDR2. Library preparation employed the immunoSEQ multiplex PCR assay. The hsTCRB Kit was used according to the manufacturer's protocol to amplify rearranged TCR beta chain sequences. An Illumina MiSeq was used to sequence the TCRB libraries. In the authors' own workflow: The kit vendor's proprietary platform handled demultiplexing, trimming and gene mapping. TCRdb stores this immuneACCESS table with in-frame sequences only. Part of the clones is absent; in the studies checked, under half of the shortfall reflects unresolved V genes, and no reason is known for the rest. For V, J and clone size, that table is used; D and trimming come from the DNA. The sample table records roughly 32,000 clones; about 92% of these occur just once. Of the sample, over 2% is held by the ten largest clones.

This sample's time point label indicates: week 47, end of study. Every vaccine dose consisted of 300 ug of a 20-mer mutant IDH1 peptide in Montanide, administered subcutaneously together with topical imiquimod. Patients received eight vaccinations in weeks 1, 3, 5, 7, 11, 15, 19 and 23, corresponding to visits V03 through V10. Newly diagnosed WHO grade 3 or 4 IDH1-mutant astrocytomas showing loss of nuclear ATRX were present in the donors. The samples were drawn from NOA16, a multicentre, single-arm, open-label phase I trial in Germany that tested a mutant IDH1 peptide vaccine in humans for the first time. Genomic DNA for TCRB sequencing was extracted from EDTA blood using the DNeasy Blood and Tissue Kit.

Sequenced material: PBMCs, taken from a glioma patient whose treatment included an IDH1 peptide vaccine. The chain couples TRBV10-3 to TRBJ2-2; TRBD1 is a possible D gene, resting on 5 matching bases. This clonotype originated in a middle-aged man with glioma. Read as DNA, the sequence is TGTGCCATCACCCAGACAGTTAACACCGGGGAGCTGTTTTTT. The encoded protein is CAITQTVNTGELFF.